Below, 15 T cell receptor beta chains from the same sample are listed, as sequenced in a study of tumor and adjacent non-tumor tissue in lung cancer. The template was RNA from unsorted bulk tissue. More than 3 cm separated this lung sample from the edge of the tumor. A modified ARM-PCR protocol with three rounds of nested PCR amplified TCRbeta. TCRdb analysed the multiplex PCR reads with MiXCR anew, one entry per CDR3 protein. The table lists 45,000 or so distinct CDR3 sequences, 60% to 70% of them singletons, with around 20% in the top ten. Sample: distant non-tumor lung tissue. Receptors originate from a woman aged 40 to 50 with non-small cell lung cancer.

As to this clonotype: Because it lacks the conserved phenylalanine or tryptophan at the end, this CDR3 is likely a read error. This sequence joins TRBV28 and TRBJ2-3; D might be TRBD1 or TRBD2, each matching 5 bases. Germline values: CDR1 MDHEN, CDR2 SYDVKM. The CDR3 spans 16 residues. V was cut by 6 bases and J by 0 bases, with 16 bases left in between. CDR3 protein: CASRRHGGTSTDTQYS. CDR3 DNA: TGTGCCAGCAGGCGGCATGGGGGAACTAGCACAGATACGCAGTATTCT.

Details on this clonotype: A read error may produce the germline difference seen at one junction end. This rearrangement joins TRBV29-1 to TRBJ2-1, with 8 bases aligning to TRBD2. The CDR3 is made up of 16 amino acids. Per the germline V gene, CDR1 is SQVTM and CDR2 is ANQGSEA. For the CDR3, the DNA is TGCAGCGTTGCTGGGCCGGGAGGGTCGTACAGCAATGGGCAGTTCTTC. Residues: CSVAGPGGSYSNGQFF.

The table lists this clonotype with a count of one. An end of the junction differs from the germline gene, which may be a read error. The V and J genes are TRBV11-3 and TRBJ2-7, with D hard to call. From germline, CDR1 is SGHNT and CDR2 YENEEA. The CDR3 is 14 amino acids. The CDR3 DNA reads TGTGTCAGCAGCCTCAGTTTGCAGTCCTACGAGCAGTACTTC. This encodes CVSSLSLQSYEQYF. The full variable domain, its missing parts supplied by reference TRBV11-3 and TRBJ2-7, is EAGVVQSPRYKIIEKKQPVAFWCNPISGHNTLYWYLQNLGQGPELLIRYENEEAVDDSQLPKDRFSAERLKGVDSTLKIQPAELGDSAVYLCVSSLSLQSYEQYFGPGTRLTVT.

The chain combines TRBV29-1 with TRBJ2-7, with D hard to call. Trimming removed 7 bases at V and 6 bases at J, with 10 bases between. Germline lookup yields CDR1 SQVTM and CDR2 ANQGSEA. There are 10 residues in the CDR3. DNA for the CDR3: TGCAGCGCTGAGGATCTCGAGCAGTACTTC. Its protein is CSAEDLEQYF.

To note about this clonotype: This CDR3 is missing its conserved last phenylalanine or tryptophan, likely due to a read error. The chain uses TRBV6-6 and TRBJ2-5; 11 nucleotides match TRBD1. This CDR3 region has 15 residues. Germline values: CDR1 MNHNY, CDR2 SVGAGI (reference sequence). With V trimmed by 6 bases and J by 4 bases, 7 bases remained unmatched. The CDR3 nucleotides read TGTGCCAGCAGCTTCCCCGGGACAGGGGGAGAGACCCAGTACTAC. As protein: CASSFPGTGGETQYY.

Details on this clonotype: Likely a read error: the CDR3 ends without its conserved phenylalanine or tryptophan. V usage is TRBV11-2 and J usage is TRBJ2-4, with D perhaps being TRBD1 or TRBD2 (5 bases each). CDR3 length: 11 amino acids. CDR1 is SGHAT, CDR2 FQNNGV, per germline. Here the CDR3 reads CTSSWGNIQYL. The CDR3, as DNA: TGTACCAGCAGCTGGGGGAACATTCAGTACCTC.

In this sample, this clonotype turned up a few times. The junction departs from germline at one end; a sequencing error may be responsible. The V gene is TRBV20-1, the J gene TRBJ1-6; D is possibly TRBD1 (5 bases). Germline V CDR1 and CDR2: DFQATT, SNEGSKA (reference sequence). The CDR3 spans 17 residues. CDR3 loop: CSARDWGGGGYNSSLHF. DNA for the CDR3: TGCAGTGCTAGAGATTGGGGAGGCGGGGGTTATAATTCATCCCTCCACTTT.

The sample holds many counts of this clonotype. V is TRBV6-6 and J is TRBJ2-1, with TRBD2 identical over 11 bases. Germline-derived CDR1 and CDR2 are MNHNY and SVGAGI (reference sequence). V shed 5 bases and J 8 bases; nucleotides not matched to a gene: 11. CDR3 length: 16 amino acids. The CDR3 reads CASSRLAGHVTDEQFF. The CDR3, as DNA: TGTGCCAGCAGTAGACTAGCGGGACATGTTACAGATGAGCAGTTCTTC.

Note on this clonotype: The CDR3 does not end in the conserved phenylalanine or tryptophan, so this is likely a read error. This chain uses TRBV6-1 with TRBJ2-3; 9 nucleotides line up with TRBD2. This CDR3 comprises 15 residues. Germline CDR1 MNHNS, CDR2 SASEGT. With 4 bases clipped from V and 7 bases from J, the junction kept 9 bases outside the gene matches. The CDR3 bases are TGTGCCAGCAGTGGAGAAGCGGGAGGACCAAATACGCAGTATCTT. Protein product: CASSGEAGGPNTQYL.

This clonotype was seen many times. This chain links TRBV5-6 with TRBJ2-5; the match to TRBD1 covers 7 bases. Trimming removed 7 bases from V and 3 bases from J; junction bases left unmatched: 9. This CDR3 region has 14 residues. Germline loops: CDR1 SGHDT, CDR2 YYEEEE. For the CDR3, the DNA is TGTGCCAGCGGCCACCGGGACAGCGAAGAGACCCAGTACTTC. Translation gives CASGHRDSEETQYF.

This clonotype was observed a few times. A much larger clonotype is one base distant, so this may be a read error. V gene TRBV6-5 combines with J gene TRBJ2-2; D remains ambiguous. The CDR3 is 14 amino acids. V shed 7 bases and J shed 2 bases, with 11 bases lying between them. Germline CDR1 and CDR2: MNHEY and SVGAGI. CDR3 bases: TGTGCCAGCAATGGCTTTTCTAACACCGGGGAGCTGTTTTTT. Protein product: CASNGFSNTGELFF.

The gene calls are TRBV5-1 and TRBJ2-4; no clear D. The CDR3 runs 14 residues. Germline CDR1 is SGHRS and CDR2 is YFSETQ. With 4 bases removed from V and 0 bases from J, the gap between germline ends came to 8 bases. The CDR3 spells CASSETIAKNIQYF. CDR3 nucleotide sequence: TGCGCCAGCAGCGAAACTATAGCCAAAAACATTCAGTACTTC.

In this sample, this clonotype turned up many times. The V gene is TRBV6-2 or TRBV6-3, the J gene TRBJ2-7, with D perhaps matching TRBD1 (6 bases). Germline V CDR1 and CDR2: MNHEY, SVGEGT. This CDR3 spans 15 amino acids. V was cut by 0 bases and J by 3 bases, with 12 bases left in between. The CDR3 is CASSYSPDRFYEQYF. The CDR3 DNA reads as TGTGCCAGCAGTTACTCCCCGGACAGATTCTACGAGCAGTACTTC.

There are a few counts of this clonotype. The CDR3 spells CSARDRGPQETQYF. In DNA, the CDR3 is TGCAGTGCTCGGGACAGGGGGCCCCAAGAGACCCAGTACTTC. V gene TRBV20-1 combines with J gene TRBJ2-5; 12 positions match TRBD1. Germline assignment: CDR1 DFQATT and CDR2 SNEGSKA (reference sequence). J gave up 1 base and V 5 bases, and 2 bases lay outside the gene matches. The CDR3 is made up of 14 amino acids.

The genes are TRBV29-1 and TRBJ2-3; D tentatively reads TRBD1 or TRBD2 (5 bases each). The CDR3 extends over 12 amino acids. CDR1 is SQVTM and CDR2 is ANQGSEA in the germline V gene. The V end lost 8 bases, the J end lost 8 bases, and 17 bases lay between the germline ends. Written as DNA, the CDR3 is TGCAGCCCAAGCGTCGGGGCAGTTACGCAGTATTTT. It specifies CSPSVGAVTQYF.